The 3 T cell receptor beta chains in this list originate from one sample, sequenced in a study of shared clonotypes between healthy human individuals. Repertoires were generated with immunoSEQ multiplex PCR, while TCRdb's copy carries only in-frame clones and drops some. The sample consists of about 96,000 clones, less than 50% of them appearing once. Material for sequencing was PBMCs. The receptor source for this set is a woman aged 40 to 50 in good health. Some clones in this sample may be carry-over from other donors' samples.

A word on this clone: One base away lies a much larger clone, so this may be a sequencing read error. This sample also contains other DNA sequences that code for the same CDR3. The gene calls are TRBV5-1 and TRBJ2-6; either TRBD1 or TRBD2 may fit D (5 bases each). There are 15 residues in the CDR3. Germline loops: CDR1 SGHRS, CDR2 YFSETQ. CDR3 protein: CASSLGDLGANVLTF. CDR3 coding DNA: TGCGCCAGCAGTCTAGGGGACCTCGGGGCCAACGTCCTGACCTTC. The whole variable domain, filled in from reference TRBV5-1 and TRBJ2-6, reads KAGVTQTPRYLIKTRGQQVTLSCSPISGHRSVSWYQQTPGQGLQFLFEYFSETQRNKGNFPGRFSGRQFSNSRSEMNVSTLELGDSALYLCASSLGDLGANVLTFGAGSRLTVL.

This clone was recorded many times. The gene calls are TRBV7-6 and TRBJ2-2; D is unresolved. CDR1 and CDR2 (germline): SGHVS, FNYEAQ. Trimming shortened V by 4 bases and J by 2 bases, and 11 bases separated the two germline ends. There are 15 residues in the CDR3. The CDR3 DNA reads TGTGCCAGCAGCTCCCTTAGCCATAACACCGGGGAGCTGTTTTTT. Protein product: CASSSLSHNTGELFF. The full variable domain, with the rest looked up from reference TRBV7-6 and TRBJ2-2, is GAGVSQSPRYKVTKRGQDVALRCDPISGHVSLYWYRQALGQGPEFLTYFNYEAQQDKSGLPNDRFSAERPEGSISTLTIQRTEQRDSAMYRCASSSLSHNTGELFFGEGSRLTVL.

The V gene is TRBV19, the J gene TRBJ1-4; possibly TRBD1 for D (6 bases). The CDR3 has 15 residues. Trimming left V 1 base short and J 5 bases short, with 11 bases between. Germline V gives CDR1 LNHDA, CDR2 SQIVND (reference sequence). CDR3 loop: CASSIATGMNEKLFF. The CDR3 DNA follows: TGTGCCAGTAGTATAGCTACAGGGATGAATGAAAAACTGTTTTTT.